This is a list of T cell receptor beta chains from one sample in a study of blood T cells in healthy people across ages. TCRdb called the 5' RACE reads again in MiXCR, with one record for every CDR3 protein. The data hold just over 1 million distinct CDR3 sequences, with under 45% observed a single time. Input material: blood. These receptors all stem from a woman aged 55 to 70 in good health. Both conserved end residues are part of each CDR3. The D gene is left open where the match is weak. The listing skips clone size in some rows; elsewhere it reads once, few, many or a size class.

V gene	D gene	clone size	J gene	CDR3 DNA	CDR3 protein
TRBV7-9	TRBD1	-	TRBJ1-4	TGTGCCAGCAGCTTGCAGGACAGGGTTATTCCAAAACTGTTTTTT	CASSLQDRVIPKLFF
TRBV9	-	-	TRBJ1-1	TGTGCCAGCAGCGTAGTTGCCGGCCTCGCTGAAGCTTTCTTT	CASSVVAGLAEAFF
TRBV12-3/TRBV12-4	-	-	TRBJ2-5	TGTGCCAGCAGTTTTAAGGGGGATGGAGAGACCCAGTACTTC	CASSFKGDGETQYF
TRBV20-1	-	-	TRBJ2-5	TGCAGGGCCTCGCAGAGTGGCCAAGAGACCCAGTACTTC	CRASQSGQETQYF
TRBV20-1	TRBD2	few	TRBJ2-3	TGCAGTGGATCGGGACTAGCGGGAGCCGATTGGAGGCAGTATTTT	CSGSGLAGADWRQYF
TRBV20-1	-	-	TRBJ2-5	TGCAGTGCTAGAGTGGGCGAGAGGTACCAAGAGACCCAGTACTTC	CSARVGERYQETQYF
TRBV12-3/TRBV12-4	-	-	TRBJ2-3	TGTGCCAGCAGTCCAACATGGGGGGGCACCACAGATACGCAGTATTTT	CASSPTWGGTTDTQYF
TRBV15	-	few	TRBJ2-7	TGTGCCACCAGCAGAGAAGGCGCCTACGAGCAGTACTTC	CATSREGAYEQYF
TRBV13	-	-	TRBJ2-7	TGTGCCAGCAGCTCTGGTGTGCGGGCTTCTTCCTACGAGCAGTACTTC	CASSSGVRASSYEQYF
TRBV7-2	-	-	TRBJ1-4	TGTGCCAGCAGTTTAGGGGCAGGTTCTAATGAAAAACTGTTTTTT	CASSLGAGSNEKLFF
TRBV7-2	-	many	TRBJ2-5	TGTGCCAGCAGCGCTGGGGAGACCCAGTACTTC	CASSAGETQYF
TRBV13	-	-	TRBJ2-3	TGTGCCAGCAGGCCAGGGGGGAAGGATACGCAGTATTTT	CASRPGGKDTQYF
TRBV30	-	-	TRBJ1-2	TGTGCCTGGAGTACTCAGGGGAAGCGCTATGGCTACACCTTC	CAWSTQGKRYGYTF
TRBV12-3/TRBV12-4	-	once	TRBJ1-5	TGTGCCAGCAGTTTAGTGAGGAGGCAGGGGAATCAGCCCCAGCATTTT	CASSLVRRQGNQPQHF
TRBV12-3/TRBV12-4	-	-	TRBJ2-7	TGTGCCAGCAGTTCTTTAGCTGAGGGGGCCTACGAGCAGTACTTC	CASSSLAEGAYEQYF
TRBV27	TRBD1	-	TRBJ2-5	TGTGCCAGCAGCCAAACAGGGGGCAGAGGGGGAGAGACCCAGTACTTC	CASSQTGGRGGETQYF
TRBV11-3	TRBD1	-	TRBJ2-7	TGTGCCAGCAGCAAAGGGGACAGGGGCTTCGAGCAGTACTTC	CASSKGDRGFEQYF
TRBV2	-	-	TRBJ2-5	TGTGCCAGCATGGAGGGTGTCCTATACAATGAGCAGTACTTC	CASMEGVLYNEQYF
TRBV15	-	few	TRBJ2-1	TGTGCCACCAGCAGAGACCGGGCTATAGGGGAGCAGTTCTTC	CATSRDRAIGEQFF
TRBV15	-	-	TRBJ2-7	TGTGCCACCAGCACAGTTGAACCGCCCTACGAGCAGTACTTC	CATSTVEPPYEQYF
TRBV24-1	TRBD1	-	TRBJ2-3	TGTGCCACCAGTAGGACAGGGGGTACAGATACGCAGTATTTT	CATSRTGGTDTQYF
TRBV7-9	-	few	TRBJ2-1	TGTGCCAGCAGCCCAAGAACTAATCTCGATGAGCAGTTCTTC	CASSPRTNLDEQFF
TRBV7-9	-	-	TRBJ1-2	TGTGCCAGCAGCTTCCTCACAGGCTATGGCTACACCTTC	CASSFLTGYGYTF
TRBV20-1	TRBD1	-	TRBJ1-2	TGCAGTGCCAGCGGACAGGGGACTGTCGATGGCTACACCTTC	CSASGQGTVDGYTF
TRBV4-2	TRBD2	-	TRBJ2-4	TGTGCCAGCAGCCCGACCGGCGGGAGACCTACGAATGAGCAGTACTTC	CASSPTGGRPTNEQYF
TRBV25-1	TRBD1	-	TRBJ1-6	TGTGCCAGCAGTGACACTCGGACAGGGGGGGCTTCACCCCTCCACTTT	CASSDTRTGGASPLHF
TRBV2	-	-	TRBJ1-2	TGTGCCAGCAGCTCCGACAGTAACTATGGCTACACCTTC	CASSSDSNYGYTF
TRBV12-3/TRBV12-4	-	-	TRBJ2-1	TGTGCCAGCAGTTTTAGCGGCCCGGGCAATGAGCAGTTCTTC	CASSFSGPGNEQFF
TRBV7-9	TRBD1	few	TRBJ2-5	TGTGCCAGCAGCGATACGGACAGGGAGGAAGAGACCCAGTACTTC	CASSDTDREEETQYF
TRBV27	-	-	TRBJ2-7	TGCGCCAGCACCTCGACAGAGGCCTACGAGCAGTACTTC	CASTSTEAYEQYF
TRBV27	-	-	TRBJ2-2	TGTGCCACCTCGGAGGGAATGAACACCGGGGAGCTGTTTTTT	CATSEGMNTGELFF
TRBV11-2	TRBD2	-	TRBJ2-7	TGTGCCAGCAGCTTAGTAACCCCTCTTACTAGCGGGAGGGCCTACGAGCAGTACTTC	CASSLVTPLTSGRAYEQYF
TRBV18	TRBD2	-	TRBJ2-1	TGTGCCAGCTCAGCCGGGACTAGCTATGAGCAGTTCTTC	CASSAGTSYEQFF
TRBV5-5	-	-	TRBJ2-5	TGTGCCAGCATCATAGACCACTTTCAAGAGACCCAGTACTTC	CASIIDHFQETQYF
TRBV29-1	-	few	TRBJ2-7	TGCAGCGTTTTCCACGGACCGAGACAGCCCGAGCAGTACTTC	CSVFHGPRQPEQYF